Included here is one TCR beta chain sequence, with context. The antigen remains undetermined. Germline CDR1 SGHVS, CDR2 FNYEAQ. The CDR3 has 15 amino acids. This sample is part of a study of CXCR3-negative and CXCR3-positive naive CD8 T cells. Study-wide context: Each library gave roughly 1.6 +/- 0.3 million of about 150 million TRB reads.

The libraries of TRB cDNA were constructed through 5' RACE using UMI labels. TCRdb reprocessed the 5' RACE reads, with one entry per CDR3 protein and no DNA. This table lists approximately 53,000 distinct CDR3 sequences. Notes on the study in general: Naive CXCR3-negative and CXCR3-positive cells had similar TRBV-TRBJ usage; memory differed. Similar levels of surface CD5 were seen between naive subsets; TCR strength was inferred from TRB CDR3 properties.

Sequenced: memory CD8+ T cells from blood. This rearrangement joins TRBV7-6 to TRBJ2-1; as DNA is missing, the TRBD2 call by TCRdb cannot be tested. The sequence came from a human donor in good health. Some clones in this sample may be carry-over from other donors' samples. CDR3 sequence reads: CASSGSGFSYNEQFF.